This TCR beta chain was sequenced for a study of T cells expressing NK-cell markers (dated by TCRdb to the early 2020s). Turning to the overall study: Seven or eight donors provided sorted CD3+CD56+NKG2C+, CD3+CD56+NKG2C- and CD3+CD56-NKG2C+ T-cell subsets, whose TCR beta-chain repertoires were profiled. The eight sequenced donors were randomly selected healthy volunteers, three men and five women. Among the eight sequenced donors, only one was HCMV-seronegative, while the other seven were HCMV-seropositive. Sequencing of the libraries produced 2 x 150 bp reads on Illumina HiSeq 2000/2500, MiSeq or NextSeq. What the research found in general, with its limitations: Whether the expanded NKG2C-expressing T cell clones were specific for HCMV antigens was left unclear. In about six donors, the dominant CD3+CD56+NKG2C+ clonotypes were found to rank among the top 10 CD8+ clonotypes and to make up 1.0-7.0% of CD8+ T cells. Those dominant clonotypes were again the most abundant among CD3+CD56-NKG2C+ cells in a handful of donors, at about 28.3-60.1%.

Remarks on this clonotype: Its recognized antigen is unknown.

From the cysteine through the phenylalanine, the CDR3 covers 15 amino acids. No DNA appears here. Reading the germline V gene gives CDR1 SGHRS and CDR2 YFSETQ. To determine HCMV serostatus, a commercial ELISA kit was used to detect HCMV-specific IgG in serum. Ficoll density gradient centrifugation was used to isolate peripheral blood mononuclear cells from blood. Instrument used: Illumina HiSeq 2000. The TCR beta cDNA libraries were made using 5'RACE template switching, a step that added both a universal primer site and unique molecular identifiers. Priming for cDNA synthesis came from the TCR beta constant segment, and two successive PCR amplification steps followed. Concerning the study's data processing: MIGEC was used to demultiplex reads and group reads by UMI, and MiTCR was used to assemble and quantify clonotypes. To remove erroneous sequences, TCR cDNA sequences were retained only when supported by two or more reads. The tcR package was used for downstream repertoire analysis, and clonotypes were matched across fractions by CDR3 nucleotide sequence plus V segment. VDJmatch was used to annotate antigen specificity against VDJdb, with one amino acid substitution allowed in CDR3. The reads, reprocessed by TCRdb, yield one row per CDR3 protein sequence and no DNA. The V and J calls come from TCRdb's annotation, not from the publication. The record for this sample contains roughly 180,000 distinct CDR3 sequences. The ten most abundant clones make up 15% to 20% of the sample.

Sequencing used blood T cells: a sorted CD56 or NKG2C T cell subset, CD4+ or CD8+ T cells, or bulk PBMC T cells (not recorded which). The sequence is built from TRBV5-1 and TRBJ1-6. This TCR was sampled from a woman between 18 and 75 years old in good health. The CDR3 region: CASSGDPGYNSPLHF.